A single sample is the source of the 32 T cell receptor beta chains below, sequenced in a study of cytomegalovirus exposure and HLA in healthy donors. This table comes from immunoSEQ multiplex PCR, and its TCRdb copy is limited to in-frame clones, with some not included. The sample lists over 100,000 clones, approximately 91% occurring once. The sequenced sample was PBMCs. The receptors were sampled from a woman between 18 and 30 years old in good health and CMV-seronegative.

The CDR3 DNA reads as TGCGCCAGCAGCCGGGACAGTAGCTCCTACGAGCAGTACTTC. This gives the protein CASSRDSSSYEQYF. V and J are TRBV4-3 and TRBJ2-7, with 7 bases aligning to TRBD1. Germline V CDR1 and CDR2: LGHNA, YSLEER. Trimming removed 4 bases from V and 0 bases from J; junction bases left unmatched: 3. CDR3 length equals 14 residues.

This clone was seen just once. The chain uses TRBV7-7 and TRBJ2-1; D perhaps matches TRBD1 (5 bases). The CDR3 spans 15 residues. V was shortened by 6 bases and J by 5 bases, with 17 bases between the two germline ends. Germline V gene data show CDR1 as SSHAT and CDR2 as FNYEAQ (reference sequence). CDR3 region: CASSPTTGSHNEQFF. The DNA for the CDR3 is TGTGCCAGCAGTCCAACCACAGGCTCGCACAATGAGCAGTTCTTC. The full variable domain, completed using reference TRBV7-7 and TRBJ2-1, is GAGVSQSPRYKVTKRGQDVTLRCDPISSHATLYWYQQALGQGPEFLTYFNYEAQPDKSGLPSDRFSAERPEGSISTLTIQRTEQRDSAMYRCASSPTTGSHNEQFFGPGTRLTVL.

This clone was observed a single time. The chain has TRBV9 and TRBJ1-5; the D is unclear. Trimming took 4 bases from V and 3 from J, leaving 11 bases between them. The CDR3 is made up of 14 amino acids. Germline V gene lookup returns CDR1 SGDLS and CDR2 YYNGEE. In DNA form, the CDR3 reads TGTGCCAGCAGCTCGGAGGCGTACAATCAGCCCCAGCATTTT. This sequence encodes CASSSEAYNQPQHF.

This sequence joins TRBV29-1 and TRBJ1-1, with D uncertain. Germline CDR1 is SQVTM and CDR2 is ANQGSEA. V was shortened by 7 bases and J by 1 base, with 13 bases between the two germline ends. CDR3 size: 13 residues. Written as DNA, the CDR3 is TGCAGCGGCTCGGGGAACCCGAACACTGAAGCTTTCTTT. It codes for CSGSGNPNTEAFF.

The chain links TRBV30 to TRBJ2-7; D gene uncertain. From germline, CDR1 is GTSNPN and CDR2 SVGIG (reference sequence). The CDR3 covers 13 residues. The germline V and J ends were trimmed by 4 bases and 2 bases, with 12 bases remaining between them. The CDR3 nucleotides read TGTGCCTGGACCAACAAGGCGGCCTACGAGCAGTACTTC. This codes for CAWTNKAAYEQYF.

The rearrangement uses TRBV5-5 and TRBJ2-2; D is perhaps TRBD1 (6 bases). Germline V gene sequence: CDR1 SGHKS, CDR2 YYEKEE (reference sequence). With 4 bases removed from V and 4 bases from J, the gap between germline ends came to 14 bases. This CDR3 spans 15 amino acids. The CDR3 bases are TGTGCCAGCAGCCGGGATCCGACAGGCACCGGGGAGCTGTTTTTT. Translating it yields CASSRDPTGTGELFF.

The V call is TRBV4-2, the J call TRBJ2-7; unclear D gene. Germline CDR1 reads LGHNA; CDR2 reads YNFKEQ. The CDR3 is made up of 14 amino acids. Trimming cost V 1 base and J 6 bases, with 13 bases left between them. The DNA for the CDR3 is TGTGCCAGCAGCCAAGGATCAGACTCATCCGAGCAGTACTTC. Translation gives CASSQGSDSSEQYF.

The V and J genes are TRBV7-9 and TRBJ2-7; 14 nucleotides agree with TRBD2. The trim removed 1 base at V and 2 bases at J, leaving 7 bases unmatched. CDR1 and CDR2 from the germline V gene are SEHNR and FQNEAQ (reference sequence). The CDR3 spans 18 residues. The CDR3 region has the DNA TGTGCCAGCAGCTTAGGACTAGCGGGAGGGCCGGGACCCTACGAGCAGTACTTC. It yields the protein CASSLGLAGGPGPYEQYF.

The rearrangement joins TRBV28 to TRBJ2-7; 11 nucleotides match TRBD1. Germline CDR1 MDHEN, CDR2 SYDVKM. The V segment lost 7 bases and the J segment 0 bases; nucleotides outside the gene matches: 11. This CDR3 is 17 amino acids long. CDR3 protein: CASTSGQGVGASYEQYF. The CDR3 DNA follows: TGTGCCAGCACCTCGGGACAGGGGGTGGGGGCCTCCTACGAGCAGTACTTC.

This chain joins TRBV2 and TRBJ2-1; no clear D. The germline CDR1 and CDR2 sequences are SNHLY and FYNNEI. The length of the CDR3 is 11 residues. V dropped 6 bases and J dropped 4 bases, with 4 bases sitting between them. The CDR3 DNA is TGTGCCAGCAGACTTTACAATGAGCAGTTCTTC. The encoded protein is CASRLYNEQFF.

The chain has TRBV15 and TRBJ2-1, with D maybe TRBD2 (6 bases). Trimming left V 5 bases short and J 4 bases short, with 18 bases between. The CDR3 is 16 amino acids. Germline V gene lookup returns CDR1 LNHNV and CDR2 YYDKDF (reference sequence). The CDR3 region has the DNA TGTGCCACCAGCGGAGCGGGTTTGATAGATTACAATGAGCAGTTCTTC. This gives the protein CATSGAGLIDYNEQFF.

The chain employs TRBV7-8 and TRBJ1-5; 9 positions match TRBD1. This CDR3 comprises 15 residues. CDR1 is SGHVS, CDR2 FQNEAQ, per germline. The trim removed 5 bases at V and 6 bases at J, leaving 8 bases unmatched. For the CDR3, the DNA is TGTGCCAGCAGCACGGACAGGGGAATGGGTCAGCCCCAGCATTTT. It is translated as CASSTDRGMGQPQHF.

The chain uses TRBV6-6 and TRBJ1-2, with 7 bases that match TRBD1. CDR1 is MNHNY, CDR2 SVGAGI, per germline (reference sequence). The CDR3 loop spans 15 amino acids. The V segment lost 5 bases and the J segment 8 bases; nucleotides outside the gene matches: 14. For the CDR3, the DNA is TGTGCCAGCAGTGTAGTTAACAGGGGACTGGGGGGCTACACCTTC. As protein: CASSVVNRGLGGYTF.

CDR3 in amino acids: CASSPIEEGQPQHF. The CDR3 DNA is TGTGCCAGCAGCCCTATTGAGGAAGGACAGCCCCAGCATTTT. The genes are TRBV28 and TRBJ1-5; D remains ambiguous. CDR1 is MDHEN, CDR2 SYDVKM, per germline. The V gene lost 6 bases and the J gene lost 7 bases, with 16 bases spanning the gap. The CDR3 is 14 residues long.

This clone has a count of ten or more. The rearrangement links TRBV9 to TRBJ1-5; D is unresolved. Per germline, CDR1 SGDLS and CDR2 YYNGEE. V was shortened by 7 bases and J by 0 bases, with 8 bases between the two germline ends. CDR3 size: 13 residues. The DNA for the CDR3 is TGTGCCAGCGGAGAAGATAGCAATCAGCCCCAGCATTTT. Translating it yields CASGEDSNQPQHF.

This chain joins TRBV28 and TRBJ1-5, with 9 bases that match TRBD1. CDR1 and CDR2 (germline): MDHEN, SYDVKM. The CDR3 consists of 13 residues. Trimming took 5 bases from V and 6 from J; bases not matched to a gene: 2. The CDR3 bases are TGTGCCAGCAGTCCGACAGGGGGTCAGCCCCAGCATTTT. It translates to CASSPTGGQPQHF.

The chain carries TRBV7-3 and TRBJ1-4; maybe TRBD1 (6 bases). CDR1 is SGHTA, CDR2 FQGTGA, per germline. The V end was cut by 5 bases, the J end by 8 bases, with 21 bases between. This CDR3 has 16 amino acids. The CDR3 DNA follows: TGTGCCAGCAGCCCTGGAGGACAGCTCCTCCGGGAAAAACTGTTTTTT. Protein product: CASSPGGQLLREKLFF.

The rearrangement joins TRBV9 to TRBJ2-1, with D perhaps TRBD1 (5 bases). Trimming took off 0 bases at V and 1 base at J, with 11 bases between the two ends. Per the germline V gene, CDR1 is SGDLS and CDR2 is YYNGEE. This CDR3 is 16 amino acids long. CDR3 nucleotide sequence: TGTGCCAGCAGCGTAGTTGCGGCAGGGTCCTACAATGAGCAGTTCTTC. Its protein product is CASSVVAAGSYNEQFF.

This rearrangement joins TRBV9 to TRBJ1-3; 11 bases are shared with TRBD1. This CDR3 spans 17 amino acids. Germline V gene sequence: CDR1 SGDLS, CDR2 YYNGEE. V lost 4 bases, J lost 4 bases, and 10 bases stayed unmatched. This chain's CDR3 is CASSTKRTGGSGNTIYF. CDR3 DNA: TGTGCCAGCAGCACAAAGCGGACAGGGGGCTCAGGAAACACCATATATTTT. The variable domain in full, completed from reference TRBV9 and TRBJ1-3, reads DSGVTQTPKHLITATGQRVTLRCSPRSGDLSVYWYQQSLDQGLQFLIQYYNGEERAKGNILERFSAQQFPDLHSELNLSSLELGDSALYFCASSTKRTGGSGNTIYFGEGSWLTVV.

The V and J genes are TRBV28 and TRBJ2-1, with D maybe TRBD1 (5 bases). Germline CDR1 and CDR2: MDHEN and SYDVKM. The CDR3 is made up of 14 amino acids. Trimming removed 5 bases from V and 0 bases from J, with 8 bases in between. The CDR3 loop reads CASSHQGSYNEQFF. The CDR3 nucleotides read TGTGCCAGCAGTCACCAGGGCTCCTACAATGAGCAGTTCTTC.

The V gene is TRBV15, the J gene TRBJ2-1, with D possibly being TRBD2 (6 bases). Between the trimmed V and J ends, which lost 3 bases and 0 bases, there was a span of 12 bases. Germline assignment: CDR1 LNHNV and CDR2 YYDKDF (reference sequence). The CDR3 runs to 16 residues. CDR3 loop: CATSRGRGTSYNEQFF. The CDR3 DNA sequence: TGTGCCACCAGCAGGGGTCGGGGGACCTCCTACAATGAGCAGTTCTTC.

This rearrangement joins TRBV29-1 to TRBJ2-6; D gene unclear. The germline V gene has CDR1 SQVTM and CDR2 ANQGSEA. V lost 0 bases and J lost 3, with 9 bases in between. CDR3 length: 15 residues. DNA for the CDR3: TGCAGCGTTGAAGATGGGCTCTTTGGGGCCAACGTCCTGACTTTC. Protein sequence: CSVEDGLFGANVLTF.

The chain has TRBV9 and TRBJ2-2; 9 bases agree with TRBD2. V shed 7 bases and J 7 bases; nucleotides not matched to a gene: 11. This CDR3 contains 15 residues. Germline CDR1 is SGDLS and CDR2 is YYNGEE. CDR3: CASSFRLAEGGELFF. Written as DNA, the CDR3 is TGTGCCAGCTCCTTTAGACTAGCGGAGGGCGGGGAGCTGTTTTTT.

CDR3 protein: CASSPAVPNTEAFF. In DNA form, the CDR3 reads TGTGCCAGCTCACCGGCGGTCCCGAACACTGAAGCTTTCTTT. V and J are TRBV18 and TRBJ1-1; D ambiguous. The germline V and J ends were trimmed by 3 bases and 1 base, with 9 bases remaining between them. The CDR3 totals 14 residues. Germline V gene data show CDR1 as KGHSH and CDR2 as LQKENI.

The V call is TRBV25-1, the J call TRBJ2-5, with 7 bases identical to TRBD1. V lost 3 bases, J lost 5 bases, and 9 bases stayed unmatched. The CDR3 loop spans 15 amino acids. Germline assignment: CDR1 MGHDK and CDR2 SYGVNS. CDR3 bases: TGTGCCAGCAGTGACCCGACAGGGACGGGGGAGACCCAGTACTTC. Translating gives CASSDPTGTGETQYF.

This clone was observed a handful of times. V gene TRBV5-1 combines with J gene TRBJ2-1; the D gene is possibly TRBD2 (5 bases). Germline loops: CDR1 SGHRS, CDR2 YFSETQ. The CDR3 loop spans 15 amino acids. The ends were cut back, 0 bases at V and 4 bases at J, with 11 bases in the middle. The CDR3 DNA sequence: TGCGCCAGCAGCTTGGGAGGGAGTACATACAATGAGCAGTTCTTC. This sequence encodes CASSLGGSTYNEQFF.

The CDR3 loop is CAWRRASGANVLTF. CDR3 nucleotides: TGTGCCTGGAGGCGGGCCTCTGGGGCCAACGTCCTGACTTTC. The gene calls are TRBV30 and TRBJ2-6, with D tentatively TRBD2 (5 bases). The CDR3 runs to 14 residues. The germline CDR1 and CDR2 sequences are GTSNPN and SVGIG (reference sequence). V was clipped by 3 bases and J by 0 bases, with 6 bases between them. The full variable domain, with the rest looked up from reference TRBV30 and TRBJ2-6, is SQTIHQWPATLVQPVGSPLSLECTVEGTSNPNLYWYRQAAGRGLQLLFYSVGIGQISSEVPQNLSASRPQDRQFILSSKKLLLSDSGFYLCAWRRASGANVLTFGAGSRLTVL.

The rearrangement uses TRBV7-6 and TRBJ2-1; D might be TRBD2 (7 bases). Per germline, CDR1 SGHVS and CDR2 FNYEAQ. The V and J ends lost 2 bases and 5 bases respectively, with 10 bases between them. This CDR3 has 14 residues. The CDR3 spells CASSLRRGHNEQFF. The CDR3 region has the DNA TGTGCCAGCAGCTTACGGCGGGGGCACAATGAGCAGTTCTTC.

The CDR3 bases are TGTGCCAGCAGTTTTTGGGACAGGGGTTATGGCTACACCTTC. This encodes CASSFWDRGYGYTF. The chain links TRBV28 to TRBJ1-2; TRBD1 agrees at 10 bases. The length of the CDR3 is 14 residues. V lost 3 bases and J lost 5; bases outside the gene matches: 3. CDR1 is MDHEN, CDR2 SYDVKM, per germline.

The V and J genes are TRBV5-6 and TRBJ1-2, with 10 bases matching TRBD1. The CDR3 length is 13 residues. Germline lookup yields CDR1 SGHDT and CDR2 YYEEEE. With V trimmed by 5 bases and J by 8 bases, 6 bases remained unmatched. This chain's CDR3 is CASRVGQGDGYTF. The CDR3 DNA reads TGTGCCAGCAGAGTTGGACAGGGGGACGGCTACACCTTC. The whole variable domain, filled in from reference TRBV5-6 and TRBJ1-2, reads DAGVTQSPTHLIKTRGQQVTLRCSPKSGHDTVSWYQQALGQGPQFIFQYYEEEERQRGNFPDRFSGHQFPNYSSELNVNALLLGDSALYLCASRVGQGDGYTFGSGTRLTVV.

The V gene is TRBV7-9, the J gene TRBJ1-2, with D unresolved. Germline loops: CDR1 SEHNR, CDR2 FQNEAQ (reference sequence). This CDR3 comprises 15 residues. The ends were cut back, 5 bases at V and 6 bases at J, with 19 bases in the middle. CDR3 sequence: CASSLGPGRLDGYTF. CDR3 in DNA: TGTGCCAGCAGCCTAGGGCCGGGGAGGTTGGATGGCTACACCTTC.

The V and J genes are TRBV6-1 and TRBJ1-5, with 8 positions matching TRBD1. The trim removed 6 bases at V and 0 bases at J, leaving 4 bases unmatched. In germline, CDR1 is MNHNS, CDR2 SASEGT. The CDR3 loop spans 15 amino acids. This CDR3 is CASSLQGDSNQPQHF. CDR3 nucleotides: TGTGCCAGCAGCTTACAGGGGGATAGCAATCAGCCCCAGCATTTT.